Listed here are 32 T cell receptor beta chains from one sample, sequenced in a study of PD-L1 blockade in urothelial cancer. The data were produced by immunoSEQ multiplex PCR, yet TCRdb's version contains in-frame clones alone and is incomplete. The sample consists of about 50,000 clones, about 86% of them appearing once. Stated time point: peripheral blood 6 weeks after treatment start. The starting material was PBMCs, obtained around atezolizumab (anti-PD-L1) treatment. The receptors here all came from a man in his sixties with urothelial cancer.

The chain's CDR3 is CASSTYGGNTEAFF. CDR3 bases: TGTGCCAGCAGTACCTATGGCGGGAACACTGAAGCTTTCTTT. The V and J genes are TRBV7-9 and TRBJ1-1; no clear D gene. Per the germline V gene, CDR1 is SEHNR and CDR2 is FQNEAQ (reference sequence). CDR3 length: 14 residues. V gave up 6 bases and J gave up 1 base, with 12 bases separating them.

CDR3 loop: CASSEGAVQETQYF. CDR3 DNA sequence: TGTGCCAGCAGTGAAGGGGCAGTTCAAGAGACCCAGTACTTC. This chain links TRBV25-1 with TRBJ2-5; D might be TRBD1 (5 bases). Trimming removed 2 bases at V and 2 bases at J, with 9 bases between. Per germline, CDR1 MGHDK and CDR2 SYGVNS. The CDR3 length is 14 residues.

The chain links TRBV9 to TRBJ2-3; D is ambiguous. Looked up from germline, CDR1 is SGDLS and CDR2 is YYNGEE. V lost 0 bases and J lost 4, with 6 bases in between. The CDR3 is 13 amino acids. CDR3 region: CASSVATADTQYF. Written as DNA, the CDR3 is TGTGCCAGCAGCGTAGCAACAGCAGATACGCAGTATTTT.

The chain links TRBV7-2 to TRBJ1-5, with D tentatively TRBD1 (5 bases). With 0 bases removed from V and 4 bases from J, the gap between germline ends came to 10 bases. The CDR3 covers 15 residues. Germline loops: CDR1 SGHTA, CDR2 FQGNSA. CDR3 in amino acids: CASSLALGGNQPQHF. As DNA, the CDR3 is TGTGCCAGCAGCTTAGCCTTGGGGGGTAATCAGCCCCAGCATTTT. The full variable domain, its missing parts supplied by reference TRBV7-2 and TRBJ1-5, is GAGVSQSPSNKVTEKGKDVELRCDPISGHTALYWYRQSLGQGLEFLIYFQGNSAPDKSGLPSDRFSAERTGGSVSTLTIQRTQQEDSAVYLCASSLALGGNQPQHFGDGTRLSIL.

The chain couples TRBV6-6 to TRBJ2-3, with 10 bases identical to TRBD2. Unmatched junction bases numbered 7, after V lost 5 bases and J lost 5 bases. Germline V gene data show CDR1 as MNHNY and CDR2 as SVGAGI (reference sequence). The CDR3 covers 15 residues. The chain's CDR3 is CASSNRLAGLDTQYF. Written as DNA, the CDR3 is TGTGCCAGCAGTAACCGACTAGCGGGCTTAGATACGCAGTATTTT.

This clone was counted a few times. The chain combines TRBV7-8 with TRBJ1-6; 9 bases line up with TRBD1. Trimming removed 4 bases from V and 6 bases from J; junction bases left unmatched: 7. The CDR3 contains 16 residues. Germline CDR1 SGHVS, CDR2 FQNEAQ. The CDR3 here is CASSWGQGWGNSPLHF. The CDR3 DNA follows: TGTGCCAGCAGCTGGGGACAGGGTTGGGGTAATTCACCCCTCCACTTT.

This rearrangement joins TRBV11-3 to TRBJ1-1, with 9 bases matching TRBD1. Germline lookup yields CDR1 SGHNT and CDR2 YENEEA. The V segment lost 2 bases and the J segment 10 bases; nucleotides outside the gene matches: 5. The CDR3 runs to 13 residues. CDR3 amino acids: CASSLKDRGGAFF. CDR3 nucleotide sequence: TGTGCCAGCAGCTTAAAAGACAGGGGGGGAGCTTTCTTT.

The V call is TRBV9, the J call TRBJ1-6; unclear D gene. Per the germline V gene, CDR1 is SGDLS and CDR2 is YYNGEE. The CDR3 extends over 13 amino acids. The V end lost 0 bases, the J end lost 13 bases, and 11 bases lay between the germline ends. Here the CDR3 DNA reads TGTGCCAGCAGCGTAGCCGAGGGTTCCCCCCTCCACTTT. The encoded protein is CASSVAEGSPLHF.

This clone was seen a handful of times. This rearrangement joins TRBV7-9 to TRBJ2-7; D is unclear. Trimming shortened V by 0 bases and J by 4 bases, and 13 bases separated the two germline ends. This CDR3 is built from 15 residues. Germline lookup yields CDR1 SEHNR and CDR2 FQNEAQ (reference sequence). In nucleotides, the CDR3 is TGTGCCAGCAGCTTAGCGTCCCTACAGTCTTACGAGCAGTACTTC. It codes for CASSLASLQSYEQYF.

The rearrangement joins TRBV5-5 to TRBJ1-2; TRBD1 matches 8 bases. This CDR3 contains 15 residues. Germline V gene data show CDR1 as SGHKS and CDR2 as YYEKEE (reference sequence). V lost 0 bases to trimming and J lost 5 bases; unmatched junction nucleotides: 6. CDR3 protein: CASSLDPGGVYGYTF. The CDR3 DNA sequence: TGTGCCAGCAGCTTGGATCCAGGGGGCGTATATGGCTACACCTTC. The complete variable domain, with remaining parts taken from reference TRBV5-5 and TRBJ1-2, reads DAGVTQSPTHLIKTRGQQVTLRCSPISGHKSVSWYQQVLGQGPQFIFQYYEKEERGRGNFPDRFSARQFPNYSSELNVNALLLGDSALYLCASSLDPGGVYGYTFGSGTRLTVV.

The genes are TRBV2 and TRBJ2-1; TRBD1 agrees at 10 bases. After removal of 6 bases from V and 9 bases from J, the junction contained 14 bases not matched to a gene. This CDR3 has 16 amino acids. Germline CDR1 SNHLY, CDR2 FYNNEI. For the CDR3, the DNA is TGTGCCAGCAGCCCGGGAAGGGACAGGGGCACGGGTGAGCAGTTCTTC. Its protein is CASSPGRDRGTGEQFF.

V is TRBV19 and J is TRBJ1-6; the D gene is possibly TRBD1 (5 bases). Germline CDR1 is LNHDA and CDR2 is SQIVND (reference sequence). Trimming cost V 3 bases and J 3 bases, with 15 bases left between them. The CDR3 extends over 17 amino acids. The CDR3 DNA sequence: TGTGCCAGTAGTATCACCCACCGGGGGGACTATAATTCACCCCTCCACTTT. Protein sequence: CASSITHRGDYNSPLHF. Based on the CDR3 plus reference TRBV19 and TRBJ1-6, the full variable domain is DGGITQSPKYLFRKEGQNVTLSCEQNLNHDAMYWYRQDPGQGLRLIYYSQIVNDFQKGDIAEGYSVSREKKESFPLTVTSAQKNPTAFYLCASSITHRGDYNSPLHFGNGTRLTVT.

The chain combines TRBV7-9 with TRBJ1-1; 8 bases are shared with TRBD1. V shed 0 bases, J shed 11 bases, and the junction held 11 bases outside the gene matches. In germline, CDR1 is SEHNR, CDR2 FQNEAQ (reference sequence). The CDR3 length is 15 residues. CDR3 bases: TGTGCCAGCAGCTTAGCGGGGGACAGGATTGGATGGGCTTTCTTT. Amino acid sequence: CASSLAGDRIGWAFF.

The chain employs TRBV5-1 and TRBJ2-3, with a possible D match to TRBD1 (6 bases). CDR3 length: 15 amino acids. The V and J ends lost 4 bases and 6 bases respectively, with 18 bases between them. Per the germline V gene, CDR1 is SGHRS and CDR2 is YFSETQ. The CDR3 DNA is TGCGCCAGCAGCGAAACAGGGATAGGTGGTGATACGCAGTATTTT. This gives the protein CASSETGIGGDTQYF.

The chain's CDR3 is CASSGLLRPQHF. For the CDR3, the DNA is TGTGCCAGCAGTGGGCTCCTCCGGCCCCAGCATTTT. This chain uses TRBV6-1 with TRBJ1-5; D unresolved. The CDR3 has 12 amino acids. V lost 4 bases to trimming and J lost 9 bases, with 10 bases between them. The germline CDR1 and CDR2 sequences are MNHNS and SASEGT.

The chain recombines TRBV11-2 with TRBJ2-7; perhaps TRBD2 as D (6 bases). CDR3 length: 15 amino acids. Trimming took 3 bases from V and 0 from J, leaving 12 bases between them. Germline CDR1 SGHAT, CDR2 FQNNGV. The CDR3 sequence: CASSFQGLSSYEQYF. DNA of the CDR3: TGTGCCAGCAGCTTCCAGGGACTCAGCTCCTACGAGCAGTACTTC.

The CDR3 spells CASSGGQGTNEKLFF. The CDR3 DNA sequence: TGCGCCAGCAGCGGAGGACAGGGTACTAATGAAAAACTGTTTTTT. This chain links TRBV5-1 with TRBJ1-4; 8 bases align to TRBD1. V dropped 4 bases and J dropped 2; count of bases not matched to a gene: 4. Per germline, CDR1 SGHRS and CDR2 YFSETQ. The CDR3 sequence is 15 residues long.

This clone was seen once. This rearrangement joins TRBV5-1 to TRBJ2-7, with TRBD2 as a possible D gene (6 bases). V lost 1 base and J 6 bases, leaving 14 bases between the germline ends. Germline V gene data show CDR1 as SGHRS and CDR2 as YFSETQ. This CDR3 is 14 amino acids long. The CDR3: CASSLFAGTLEQYF. The CDR3, as DNA: TGCGCCAGCAGCTTGTTTGCGGGGACTCTCGAGCAGTACTTC.

This chain uses TRBV28 with TRBJ1-3; D remains ambiguous. Germline CDR1 and CDR2: MDHEN and SYDVKM. The CDR3 is 12 residues long. The V gene lost 8 bases and the J gene lost 3 bases, with 8 bases spanning the gap. The chain's CDR3 is CASGGFGNTIYF. The CDR3 DNA reads as TGTGCCAGCGGAGGATTTGGAAACACCATATATTTT.

The rearrangement uses TRBV5-1 and TRBJ1-2; 12 bases are shared with TRBD1. The V and J ends lost 2 bases and 5 bases, in that order; junction bases with no gene match: 4. In germline, CDR1 is SGHRS, CDR2 YFSETQ. The CDR3 has 15 amino acids. The CDR3 DNA is TGCGCCAGCAGCTTCGGGACAGGGGGCGTTTATGGCTACACCTTC. This translates into CASSFGTGGVYGYTF. The variable domain in full, completed from reference TRBV5-1 and TRBJ1-2, reads KAGVTQTPRYLIKTRGQQVTLSCSPISGHRSVSWYQQTPGQGLQFLFEYFSETQRNKGNFPGRFSGRQFSNSRSEMNVSTLELGDSALYLCASSFGTGGVYGYTFGSGTRLTVV.

This CDR3 is CASSQDRNTEAFF. The CDR3 DNA follows: TGTGCCAGCAGCCAGGACAGAAACACTGAAGCTTTCTTT. The rearrangement joins TRBV7-2 to TRBJ1-1; maybe TRBD1 (6 bases). The CDR3 consists of 13 residues. Germline CDR1 is SGHTA and CDR2 is FQGNSA. V was shortened by 5 bases and J by 2 bases, with 9 bases between the two germline ends.

In this sample, this clone turned up once. The chain links TRBV5-8 to TRBJ1-5; the match to TRBD1 covers 7 bases. This CDR3 has 15 amino acids. With V trimmed by 3 bases and J by 0 bases, 3 bases remained unmatched. The germline gives CDR1 SGHTS, CDR2 YDEGEE. CDR3: CASSWGTDSNQPQHF. The CDR3 bases are TGTGCCAGCAGCTGGGGGACAGATAGCAATCAGCCCCAGCATTTT.

The chain joins TRBV27 to TRBJ2-7; the D is unclear. V lost 2 bases, J lost 0 bases, and 11 bases lay in between. The V gene's germline CDR1 is MNHEY and CDR2 SMNVEV (reference sequence). CDR3 length: 15 amino acids. The CDR3 DNA reads TGTGCCAGCAGTTTAGAGGCAACCGGCTCCTACGAGCAGTACTTC. As protein: CASSLEATGSYEQYF.

The chain is built from TRBV15 and TRBJ2-5; 15 positions agree with TRBD2. The germline V gene encodes CDR1 LNHNV and CDR2 YYDKDF (reference sequence). This CDR3 comprises 18 residues. Trimming took 1 base from V and 2 from J; bases not matched to a gene: 5. The CDR3 loop is CATSRGGLAGGSQETQYF. The CDR3 DNA is TGTGCCACCAGCAGAGGGGGACTAGCGGGGGGTAGTCAAGAGACCCAGTACTTC.

This clone was seen a single time. The gene calls are TRBV20-1 and TRBJ2-7; 7 nucleotides align to TRBD1. The CDR3 contains 11 residues. J gave up 7 bases and V 6 bases, and 6 bases lay outside the gene matches. CDR1 DFQATT and CDR2 SNEGSKA come from the germline V gene (reference sequence). The CDR3 coding sequence is TGCAGTGCCTACTCACAGGGGGAGCAGTACTTC. Its protein product is CSAYSQGEQYF.

This chain links TRBV10-2 with TRBJ2-2; 7 nucleotides align to TRBD1. CDR3 size: 15 residues. The V gene's germline CDR1 is WSHSY and CDR2 SAAADI. V dropped 2 bases and J dropped 3; count of bases not matched to a gene: 3. CDR3 sequence: CASSEDRADTGELFF. In DNA form, the CDR3 reads TGCGCCAGCAGTGAGGACAGGGCGGACACCGGGGAGCTGTTTTTT.

This clone was seen only a few times. The rearrangement links TRBV20-1 to TRBJ2-1, with D possibly being TRBD2 (6 bases). This CDR3 contains 11 residues. V was pared by 6 bases and J by 9 bases, with 12 bases between. The germline V gene has CDR1 DFQATT and CDR2 SNEGSKA (reference sequence). The CDR3 sequence is CSAERRGEQFF. CDR3 coding DNA: TGCAGTGCCGAAAGGCGGGGTGAGCAGTTCTTC.

This sequence joins TRBV7-9 and TRBJ2-1, with D maybe TRBD1 (5 bases). The CDR3 contains 13 residues. Trimming removed 5 bases from V and 10 bases from J, with 15 bases in between. In germline, CDR1 is SEHNR, CDR2 FQNEAQ (reference sequence). CDR3 nucleotide sequence: TGTGCCAGCAGCCGCGACTGGGGCTCGGAGCAGTTCTTC. It yields the protein CASSRDWGSEQFF.

V gene TRBV5-8 combines with J gene TRBJ1-2, with 9 positions matching TRBD1. Trimming cost V 0 bases and J 3 bases; bases outside gene matches: 6. Looked up from germline, CDR1 is SGHTS and CDR2 is YDEGEE. The CDR3 contains 16 residues. This chain's CDR3 is CASSLAWTGAYYGYTF. The CDR3 DNA reads as TGTGCCAGCAGCTTGGCCTGGACAGGGGCATACTATGGCTACACCTTC.

This clone occurred once. The CDR3 reads CASTHTPGYTQYF. The CDR3 region has the DNA TGTGCCAGTACTCATACCCCAGGGTACACGCAGTATTTT. The rearrangement uses TRBV19 and TRBJ2-3, with D possibly matching TRBD1 (5 bases). The CDR3 totals 13 residues. Germline CDR1 and CDR2: LNHDA and SQIVND (reference sequence). The V end was cut by 7 bases, the J end by 9 bases, with 17 bases between.

The rearrangement links TRBV23-1 to TRBJ2-3; tentatively, D is TRBD1 (5 bases). TRBV23-1 is labeled an ORF, and its function is uncertain. Trimming took 9 bases from V and 2 from J, leaving 12 bases between them. The CDR3 sequence is 13 residues long. CDR3 DNA: TGCGCCAGGAGGACACCTTACACAGATACGCAGTATTTT. It encodes CARRTPYTDTQYF.

The chain couples TRBV27 to TRBJ2-3; no firm D call. Germline V CDR1 and CDR2: MNHEY, SMNVEV (reference sequence). The CDR3 loop spans 13 amino acids. V shed 8 bases and J shed 0 bases, with 9 bases lying between them. The CDR3 DNA reads TGTGCCAGCGCCAGGCCTAGCACAGATACGCAGTATTTT. Its protein product is CASARPSTDTQYF.